Shown below are 26 T cell receptor beta chains from a single sample sequenced in a study of cytomegalovirus exposure and HLA in healthy donors. The study ran its PCR with 60 Vbeta and 13 Jbeta primers. The method was immunoSEQ multiplex PCR; TCRdb's version includes in-frame clones alone and lacks a portion of them. Altogether about 43,000 clones are present, under 65% being singletons, with the ten largest covering roughly 8.9%. Sequencing was done on a sample of PBMCs. The receptors here all came from a human donor in good health.

This clone was counted between two and nine times. The V call is TRBV7-2, the J call TRBJ2-7; D ambiguous. Deletions cut 5 bases from V and 6 bases from J, with 20 bases between. This CDR3 comprises 15 residues. CDR1 SGHTA and CDR2 FQGNSA come from the germline V gene. CDR3 coding DNA: TGTGCCAGCAGCCCTAGACCCCATGATGTCGTCGAGCAGTACTTC. It specifies CASSPRPHDVVEQYF.

J is TRBJ2-2 and V is TRBV9; 12 bases are a match to TRBD2. Per the germline V gene, CDR1 is SGDLS and CDR2 is YYNGEE. The CDR3 consists of 16 residues. The trim removed 3 bases at V and 4 bases at J, leaving 4 bases unmatched. CDR3 bases: TGTGCCAGCAGCGCGTGGACTAGCGGGGTCACCGGGGAGCTGTTTTTT. Amino acids: CASSAWTSGVTGELFF. Using reference TRBV9 and TRBJ2-2 for the parts outside the CDR3, the full variable domain is DSGVTQTPKHLITATGQRVTLRCSPRSGDLSVYWYQQSLDQGLQFLIQYYNGEERAKGNILERFSAQQFPDLHSELNLSSLELGDSALYFCASSAWTSGVTGELFFGEGSRLTVL.

J is TRBJ2-3 and V is TRBV5-1, with TRBD2 matching over 7 bases. The CDR3 spans 15 residues. Losses at the gene ends were 1 base for V and 7 bases for J; bases not matched to a gene: 9. Germline-derived CDR1 and CDR2 are SGHRS and YFSETQ. CDR3 DNA: TGCGCCAGCAGCTTGTACGCGGGGGAATCCCATACGCAGTATTTT. Translation gives CASSLYAGESHTQYF.

The chain couples TRBV7-2 to TRBJ2-6; D may be TRBD2 (7 bases). Germline lookup yields CDR1 SGHTA and CDR2 FQGNSA. This CDR3 has 16 residues. V gave up 8 bases and J gave up 4 bases, with 18 bases separating them. This CDR3 reads CASGGGGTLGANVLTF. Written as DNA, the CDR3 is TGTGCCAGCGGAGGGGGAGGGACTCTGGGGGCCAACGTCCTGACTTTC.

The chain recombines TRBV7-2 with TRBJ1-2, with 9 bases aligning to TRBD1. This CDR3 has 16 amino acids. The junction had 8 bases not matched to a gene; V was cut back by 4 bases and J by 2 bases. In germline, CDR1 is SGHTA, CDR2 FQGNSA. CDR3 DNA sequence: TGTGCCAGCAGCTCCTACACGGGACAGGGAAACTATGGCTACACCTTC. This gives the protein CASSSYTGQGNYGYTF.

The rearrangement uses TRBV11-2 and TRBJ1-2; tentatively, D is TRBD1 (6 bases). V lost 5 bases and J lost 0, with 19 bases in between. Looked up from germline, CDR1 is SGHAT and CDR2 is FQNNGV. The CDR3 extends over 17 amino acids. The CDR3 DNA reads as TGTGCCAGCAGCCAACCGAAAGAGGGGGTTTCTAACTATGGCTACACCTTC. Encoded protein: CASSQPKEGVSNYGYTF.

The CDR3 nucleotides are TGTGCCAGCACAAAGGGACAGGGTACCTACGAGCAGTACTTC. The encoded protein is CASTKGQGTYEQYF. The V gene is TRBV28, the J gene TRBJ2-7; TRBD1 matches at 9 bases. The trim removed 7 bases at V and 2 bases at J, leaving 6 bases unmatched. The germline V gene encodes CDR1 MDHEN and CDR2 SYDVKM. The CDR3 loop spans 14 amino acids.

The V call is TRBV7-6, the J call TRBJ1-3, with D maybe TRBD1 (6 bases). The CDR3 has 17 residues. Germline V gene data show CDR1 as SGHVS and CDR2 as FNYEAQ. Trimming removed 7 bases at V and 0 bases at J, with 19 bases between. CDR3 nucleotides: TGTGCCAGCACCTGGGGGCAGGGGCCTCTCTCTGGAAACACCATATATTTT. Translated, it gives CASTWGQGPLSGNTIYF.

A few counts support this clone. V and J are TRBV18 and TRBJ1-4; a weak D match, TRBD1 (5 bases). CDR1 and CDR2 (germline): KGHSH, LQKENI. This CDR3 has 16 residues. Trimming left V 4 bases short and J 6 bases short, with 18 bases between. The chain's CDR3 is CASSLLAAGYDEKLFF. The CDR3 bases are TGTGCCAGCTCACTCCTGGCGGCAGGGTACGATGAAAAACTGTTTTTT.

J is TRBJ1-1 and V is TRBV5-1; 8 nucleotides agree with TRBD1. Germline CDR1 and CDR2: SGHRS and YFSETQ. There are 16 residues in the CDR3. The V and J ends lost 0 bases and 4 bases, in that order; junction bases with no gene match: 8. The CDR3 bases are TGCGCCAGCAGCTTGGGGGGACAGGCAGCGGTCACTGAAGCTTTCTTT. Translation gives CASSLGGQAAVTEAFF.

This clone appeared a few times. The CDR3 DNA reads TGTGCCAGAAGCTCTTCCGACAGACCTCCCAACTATGGCTACACCTTC. Translated, it gives CARSSSDRPPNYGYTF. The chain employs TRBV5-3 and TRBJ1-2; D may be TRBD1 (5 bases). TRBV5-3 is reported as an ORF; its role is uncertain. V was trimmed by 3 bases and J by 2 bases, leaving 17 bases between them. The CDR3 is made up of 16 amino acids.

This chain connects TRBV6-6 to TRBJ1-5, with D maybe TRBD1 (5 bases). This CDR3 has 14 residues. CDR1 is MNHNY and CDR2 is SVGAGI in the germline V gene (reference sequence). Trimming removed 6 bases from V and 1 base from J, with 10 bases in between. The CDR3 loop is CASRRDWSNQPQHF. The CDR3 nucleotides read TGTGCCAGCAGGAGGGACTGGAGCAATCAGCCCCAGCATTTT.

This rearrangement joins TRBV30 to TRBJ1-3; TRBD1 might be the D (6 bases). Trimming cost V 4 bases and J 2 bases, with 9 bases left between them. The germline V gene encodes CDR1 GTSNPN and CDR2 SVGIG (reference sequence). CDR3 length: 13 residues. CDR3 region: CAWTEGAGNTIYF. The CDR3 DNA reads TGTGCCTGGACCGAGGGGGCTGGAAACACCATATATTTT.

The chain has TRBV5-1 and TRBJ1-1; the D gene is possibly TRBD1 (6 bases). Germline CDR1 SGHRS, CDR2 YFSETQ. This CDR3 has 14 amino acids. Trimming removed 6 bases from V and 6 bases from J, with 18 bases in between. The CDR3 DNA sequence: TGCGCCAGCACCTTCGGTATGGGGGCCCCTGAAGCTTTCTTT. It codes for CASTFGMGAPEAFF.

This rearrangement joins TRBV5-1 to TRBJ2-5, with 8 bases fitting TRBD1. The DNA end favors TRBJ2-7, so the J call may be wrong. Germline V CDR1 and CDR2: SGHRS, YFSETQ. The CDR3 loop spans 16 amino acids. The CDR3, as DNA: TGCGCCAGCAGCTTGGCCATAGGACAGGGCGCCTACGAGCAGTACTTC. This translates into CASSLAIGQGAYEQYF.

The V and J genes are TRBV7-9 and TRBJ1-4; 9 bases agree with TRBD1. Trimming took 1 base from V and 8 from J; bases not matched to a gene: 5. The CDR3 has 15 amino acids. Germline CDR1 SEHNR, CDR2 FQNEAQ (reference sequence). The CDR3 loop reads CASSLVGQGFEKLFF. In nucleotides, the CDR3 is TGTGCCAGCAGCTTAGTAGGACAGGGGTTCGAAAAACTGTTTTTT. The variable domain in full, with the rest retrieved from reference TRBV7-9 and TRBJ1-4, is DTGVSQNPRHKITKRGQNVTFRCDPISEHNRLYWYRQTLGQGPEFLTYFQNEAQLEKSRLLSDRFSAERPKGSFSTLEIQRTEQGDSAMYLCASSLVGQGFEKLFFGSGTQLSVL.

The V call is TRBV28, the J call TRBJ2-2; 11 nucleotides line up with TRBD2. The CDR3 consists of 15 residues. The V gene end was trimmed by 6 bases and the J gene end by 5 bases; junction bases not matched to a gene: 5. Germline V lookup: CDR1 MDHEN, CDR2 SYDVKM. The CDR3 is CASSVAGGRTGELFF. The CDR3 nucleotides read TGTGCCAGCAGCGTAGCGGGGGGGCGGACCGGGGAGCTGTTTTTT.

This clone was found a few times. This chain uses TRBV9 with TRBJ2-5; 10 bases line up with TRBD2. V dropped 3 bases and J dropped 5; count of bases not matched to a gene: 10. The CDR3 consists of 16 residues. The germline V gene encodes CDR1 SGDLS and CDR2 YYNGEE. The CDR3 region is CASSAGTSEILETQYF. The CDR3 nucleotides read TGTGCCAGCAGCGCCGGGACTAGCGAAATTTTGGAGACCCAGTACTTC.

The rearrangement joins TRBV11-2 to TRBJ2-5, with D possibly TRBD1 on 7 matching bases. V lost 7 bases, J lost 5 bases, and 17 bases lay in between. The CDR3 is 14 amino acids. In germline, CDR1 is SGHAT, CDR2 FQNNGV. CDR3 coding DNA: TGTGCCAGCACCCCAGGGGGGTGGTCGGAGACCCAGTACTTC. Protein sequence: CASTPGGWSETQYF.

The chain carries TRBV19 and TRBJ1-2; possibly TRBD1 for D (5 bases). Per the germline V gene, CDR1 is LNHDA and CDR2 is SQIVND (reference sequence). The CDR3 is 12 amino acids. The V end was cut by 7 bases, the J end by 7 bases, with 13 bases between. The CDR3 DNA sequence: TGTGCCAGTACCTCCGACAGAGGTGGCTACACCTTC. As protein: CASTSDRGGYTF.

The rearrangement links TRBV13 to TRBJ1-6, with 7 positions matching TRBD1. There are 14 residues in the CDR3. The germline V gene has CDR1 PRHDT and CDR2 FYEKMQ (reference sequence). Trimming cost V 5 bases and J 10 bases; bases outside gene matches: 8. The CDR3 DNA sequence: TGTGCCAGCAGCGCCACCGGGACAGCCTCACCCCTCCACTTT. The encoded protein is CASSATGTASPLHF.

This clone was counted between two and nine times. The gene calls are TRBV5-6 and TRBJ2-7; 10 bases are shared with TRBD2. Per germline, CDR1 SGHDT and CDR2 YYEEEE. The length of the CDR3 is 14 residues. V lost 5 bases to trimming and J lost 4 bases; unmatched junction nucleotides: 6. The DNA of the CDR3 is TGTGCCAGCAGGTCCGGGACTAGCGCTTACGAGCAGTACTTC. This sequence encodes CASRSGTSAYEQYF.

The chain links TRBV14 to TRBJ1-5, with D perhaps TRBD1 (6 bases). V gave up 4 bases and J gave up 3 bases, with 10 bases separating them. This CDR3 contains 14 residues. CDR1 SGHDN and CDR2 FVKESK come from the germline V gene. The CDR3: CASSPTGNNQPQHF. Here the CDR3 DNA reads TGTGCCAGCAGCCCAACAGGGAACAATCAGCCCCAGCATTTT.

The rearrangement joins TRBV9 to TRBJ2-1; the match to TRBD2 covers 9 bases. V gave up 6 bases and J gave up 9 bases; unmatched junction bases: 10. The CDR3 consists of 14 residues. CDR1 SGDLS and CDR2 YYNGEE come from the germline V gene. The CDR3 DNA reads as TGTGCCAGCAACCGCGGGGGGGCCATCCCTGAGCAGTTCTTC. Translation gives CASNRGGAIPEQFF.

A few counts support this clone. This sequence joins TRBV6-1 and TRBJ2-1, with 7 bases lining up with TRBD2. V dropped 2 bases and J dropped 3; count of bases not matched to a gene: 7. Germline CDR1 is MNHNS and CDR2 is SASEGT. The CDR3 has 16 amino acids. Here the CDR3 reads CASSEMGGVFYNEQFF. The CDR3 nucleotides are TGTGCCAGCAGTGAAATGGGGGGGGTTTTCTACAATGAGCAGTTCTTC.

The chain joins TRBV12-5 to TRBJ2-5, with 12 bases identical to TRBD1. CDR1 LGHNT and CDR2 FRNRAP come from the germline V gene. CDR3 length equals 15 residues. V lost 3 bases and J lost 5; bases outside the gene matches: 4. The CDR3 is CASGLWDRGRETQYF. In nucleotides, the CDR3 is TGTGCTAGTGGTTTATGGGACAGGGGGCGCGAGACCCAGTACTTC.